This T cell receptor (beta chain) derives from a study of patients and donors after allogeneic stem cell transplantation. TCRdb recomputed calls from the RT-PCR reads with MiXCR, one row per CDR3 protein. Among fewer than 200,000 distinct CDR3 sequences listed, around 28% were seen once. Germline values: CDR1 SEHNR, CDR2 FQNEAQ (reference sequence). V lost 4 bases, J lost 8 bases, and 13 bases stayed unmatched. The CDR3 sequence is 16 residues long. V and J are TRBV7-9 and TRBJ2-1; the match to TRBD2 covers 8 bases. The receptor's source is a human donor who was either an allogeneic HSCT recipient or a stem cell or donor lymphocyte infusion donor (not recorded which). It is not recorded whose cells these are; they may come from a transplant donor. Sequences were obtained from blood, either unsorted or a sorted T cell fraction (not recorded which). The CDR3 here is CASSSQWGGRRDEQFF. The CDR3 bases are TGTGCCAGCAGCTCTCAATGGGGCGGGAGGAGGGATGAGCAGTTCTTC.